A single sample gave rise to the 2 T cell receptor beta chains below, sequenced in a study of blood T cell repertoires in COVID-19. Repertoires were generated with immunoSEQ multiplex PCR, while TCRdb's copy carries only in-frame clones and drops some. The table records more than 250,000 clones, 85% to 90% of them present only once. What was sequenced was peripheral blood. These receptors came from a woman aged 45-65 years with COVID-19, enrolled during active disease.

The chain joins TRBV12-3 or TRBV12-4 to TRBJ2-5; 7 positions match TRBD2. CDR3 length: 13 amino acids. Unmatched junction bases numbered 5, after V lost 5 bases and J lost 5 bases. The CDR3 DNA reads TGTGCCAGCAGTGCCTTCGGGAGGGAGACCCAGTACTTC. This gives the protein CASSAFGRETQYF.

This chain connects TRBV18 to TRBJ2-4; D is possibly TRBD1 (6 bases). Germline V gene lookup returns CDR1 KGHSH and CDR2 LQKENI. CDR3 length: 14 residues. V was shortened by 3 bases and J by 1 base, with 7 bases between the two germline ends. In nucleotides, the CDR3 is TGTGCCAGCTCACCGGGGGCGGCCAAAAACATTCAGTACTTC. Encoded protein: CASSPGAAKNIQYF. Filled out from reference TRBV18 and TRBJ2-4, the complete variable domain reads NAGVMQNPRHLVRRRGQEARLRCSPMKGHSHVYWYRQLPEEGLKFMVYLQKENIIDESGMPKERFSAEFPKEGPSILRIQQVVRGDSAAYFCASSPGAAKNIQYFGAGTRLSVL.